One and the same sample provided the 30 T cell receptor beta chains below, sequenced in a study of blood T cells in healthy people across ages. A J-beta primer mix and a sample-barcoded 5' primer were used in a second PCR of roughly 6 to 11 cycles. TCRdb reprocessed the 5' RACE reads via MiXCR and lists one record per CDR3 protein. Of about 800,000 distinct CDR3 sequences in the sample, roughly 64% were seen once. Sequenced: blood. The receptor set was obtained from a man younger than 45 in good health.

About this clonotype: A read error is possible here, since a much larger clone lies one base away. The chain couples TRBV10-3 to TRBJ2-5, with D uncertain. The CDR3 consists of 12 residues. Germline CDR1 reads ENHRY; CDR2 reads SYGVKD. The DNA of the CDR3 is TGTGCCGTCAGTGACAACCAAGAGACCCAGTACTTC. Translating it yields CAVSDNQETQYF.

This clonotype turned up a few times. The chain links TRBV11-2 to TRBJ2-1; D remains ambiguous. The V and J ends lost 6 bases and 2 bases respectively, with 14 bases between them. Germline V gene lookup returns CDR1 SGHAT and CDR2 FQNNGV. CDR3 length: 15 amino acids. The CDR3 region is CASRIGLTPYNEQFF. Here the CDR3 DNA reads TGTGCCAGCAGGATTGGCCTGACGCCCTACAATGAGCAGTTCTTC.

This chain links TRBV3-1 with TRBJ2-5, with TRBD1 matching over 8 bases. Germline assignment: CDR1 LGHDT and CDR2 YNNKEL (reference sequence). The V and J ends lost 0 bases and 2 bases, in that order; junction bases with no gene match: 5. This CDR3 comprises 16 residues. CDR3 bases: TGTGCCAGCAGCCAAGATCACGGGACAGGACAAGAGACCCAGTACTTC. As protein: CASSQDHGTGQETQYF.

This clonotype was detected only once. This chain uses TRBV3-1 with TRBJ2-7, with D possibly matching TRBD1 (5 bases). The CDR3 length is 13 residues. V dropped 3 bases and J dropped 7 bases, with 13 bases sitting between them. The V gene's germline CDR1 is LGHDT and CDR2 YNNKEL (reference sequence). The CDR3 bases are TGTGCCAGCAGCCAGGGGCCGGATCAAGAGCAGTACTTC. It translates to CASSQGPDQEQYF.

This clonotype was counted a few times. One end of the junction does not line up with germline, which may come from a read error. The chain has TRBV29-1 and TRBJ1-2; unclear D gene. Germline values: CDR1 SQVTM, CDR2 ANQGSEA. The CDR3 runs to 13 residues. CDR3 sequence (DNA): TGCAGCGTGGACCTTACAGACTCCTATGGCTACACCTTT. Translating it yields CSVDLTDSYGYTF.

The chain is built from TRBV4-2 and TRBJ2-7; the match to TRBD1 covers 7 bases. V lost 3 bases to trimming and J lost 5 bases; unmatched junction nucleotides: 10. Germline V gene sequence: CDR1 LGHNA, CDR2 YNFKEQ. The CDR3 totals 15 residues. The CDR3 DNA sequence: TGTGCCAGCAGCCAGGAGTACAGGGGTGTCCACGAGCAGTACTTC. Translation: CASSQEYRGVHEQYF.

V and J are TRBV5-8 and TRBJ2-6; D call uncertain. Germline-derived CDR1 and CDR2 are SGHTS and YDEGEE. V was clipped by 0 bases and J by 8 bases, with 12 bases between them. CDR3 length equals 15 residues. CDR3 coding DNA: TGTGCCAGCAGCTTGGGGCAGGCTCTTTCCAACGTCCTGACTTTC. It yields the protein CASSLGQALSNVLTF.

V and J are TRBV20-1 and TRBJ2-3, with D tentatively TRBD1 or TRBD2 (5 bases each). Germline values: CDR1 DFQATT, CDR2 SNEGSKA (reference sequence). Trimming took 0 bases from V and 0 from J, leaving 13 bases between them. There are 16 residues in the CDR3. The CDR3 loop reads CSARDAQGASTDTQYF. CDR3 DNA: TGCAGTGCTAGAGACGCTCAGGGAGCTAGCACAGATACGCAGTATTTT.

V and J are TRBV30 and TRBJ2-3; weak D call: TRBD2 (6 bases). The CDR3 consists of 13 residues. Looked up from germline, CDR1 is GTSNPN and CDR2 is SVGIG (reference sequence). V was cut by 2 bases and J by 4 bases, with 10 bases left in between. Here the CDR3 reads CAWSPGGADTQYF. CDR3 nucleotides: TGTGCCTGGAGTCCCGGGGGAGCAGATACGCAGTATTTT.

The rearrangement joins TRBV29-1 to TRBJ2-1; 8 bases line up with TRBD2. The CDR3 consists of 14 residues. Germline V CDR1 and CDR2: SQVTM, ANQGSEA. V shed 2 bases and J 2 bases; nucleotides not matched to a gene: 2. CDR3 amino acids: CSVEISGAYNEQFF. CDR3 in DNA: TGCAGCGTTGAAATTAGCGGGGCCTACAATGAGCAGTTCTTC.

This chain joins TRBV7-2 and TRBJ2-7; D may match TRBD1 or TRBD2 (5 bases each). CDR1 and CDR2 (germline): SGHTA, FQGNSA. Trimming pared 1 base from V and 2 bases from J, leaving 12 bases between. The CDR3 contains 15 residues. The CDR3 DNA follows: TGTGCCAGCAGCTTAGTGGCCGGGACCACCTACGAGCAGTACTTC. Its translation: CASSLVAGTTYEQYF.

The rearrangement links TRBV7-6 to TRBJ2-1, with a possible D match to TRBD1 (6 bases). The CDR3 consists of 14 residues. V was clipped by 4 bases and J by 13 bases, with 20 bases between them. Germline loops: CDR1 SGHVS, CDR2 FNYEAQ. The CDR3 nucleotides are TGTGCCAGCAGCTGGGGGCCGAGTAAAGAGACCCAGTTCTTC. This translates into CASSWGPSKETQFF.

V and J are TRBV7-2 and TRBJ2-7; D is perhaps TRBD1 (5 bases). V was pared by 1 base and J by 7 bases, with 17 bases between. The CDR3 has 15 residues. CDR1 and CDR2 from the germline V gene are SGHTA and FQGNSA. CDR3 protein: CASSLEPQGYNEQYF. In nucleotides, the CDR3 is TGTGCCAGCAGCTTAGAGCCCCAGGGTTACAATGAGCAGTACTTC.

This sequence joins TRBV9 and TRBJ1-2; 7 bases align to TRBD1. The germline CDR1 and CDR2 sequences are SGDLS and YYNGEE. The CDR3 extends over 14 amino acids. With V trimmed by 4 bases and J by 12 bases, 15 bases remained unmatched. The CDR3 loop reads CASSPGRTGRPHTF. As DNA, the CDR3 is TGTGCCAGCAGCCCCGGTAGGACAGGAAGGCCTCACACCTTC.

The V and J genes are TRBV29-1 and TRBJ1-2, with a possible D match to TRBD1 (6 bases). Germline-derived CDR1 and CDR2 are SQVTM and ANQGSEA. This CDR3 contains 12 residues. V was shortened by 7 bases and J by 12 bases, with 21 bases between the two germline ends. For the CDR3, the DNA is TGCAGCGCAGGTGGTTGGGACATAGTCCACACCTTC. Its translation: CSAGGWDIVHTF.

The genes are TRBV10-3 and TRBJ2-7; D is perhaps TRBD2 (6 bases). The CDR3 length is 16 residues. The germline V gene has CDR1 ENHRY and CDR2 SYGVKD. Trimming stripped 4 bases from V and 3 bases from J, with 19 bases between. The chain's CDR3 is CAISGASGSGGYEQYF. In DNA, the CDR3 is TGTGCCATCAGTGGCGCCTCTGGTAGCGGCGGCTACGAGCAGTACTTC.

The chain employs TRBV28 and TRBJ2-5; 9 bases fit TRBD2. The DNA end favors TRBJ2-7, so the J call may be wrong. The CDR3 extends over 16 amino acids. Germline V CDR1 and CDR2: MDHEN, SYDVKM. CDR3 nucleotide sequence: TGTGCCAGCAGTTTATTAGCGGGGGAAACAGGTAACGAGCAGTACTTC. Its protein product is CASSLLAGETGNEQYF.

The CDR3, as DNA: TGTGCCAGCAGGACGGCGGCCTACGAGCAGTACTTC. This codes for CASRTAAYEQYF. This sequence joins TRBV28 and TRBJ2-7; D is ambiguous. Germline V gives CDR1 MDHEN, CDR2 SYDVKM. This CDR3 has 12 amino acids. Trimming pared 6 bases from V and 2 bases from J, leaving 8 bases between.

A remark on this clonotype: Germline and junction disagree at one end, which may indicate a read error. The chain recombines TRBV6-2 or TRBV6-3 with TRBJ2-6; the D gene could be TRBD1 or TRBD2 (5 bases each). Germline CDR1 is MNHEY and CDR2 is SVGEGT. The CDR3 runs to 15 residues. The CDR3 is CASSRDGSGANALTF. The CDR3 DNA sequence: TGTGCCAGCAGTCGGGACGGCTCTGGGGCCAACGCCCTGACTTTC.

This chain connects TRBV24-1 to TRBJ2-1; unclear D gene. V was cut by 5 bases and J by 8 bases, with 9 bases left in between. Germline V gene lookup returns CDR1 KGHDR and CDR2 SFDVKD. The CDR3 is made up of 12 amino acids. The CDR3 loop is CATSGIVDEQFF. The CDR3 DNA follows: TGTGCCACCAGTGGTATCGTAGATGAGCAGTTCTTC.

The V and J genes are TRBV5-1 and TRBJ1-1; D unresolved. V gave up 0 bases and J gave up 7 bases, with 13 bases separating them. This CDR3 has 14 amino acids. Per the germline V gene, CDR1 is SGHRS and CDR2 is YFSETQ. Here the CDR3 reads CASSLADRVGEAFF. CDR3 DNA sequence: TGCGCCAGCAGCTTGGCGGACCGGGTCGGTGAAGCTTTCTTT.

This clonotype was seen repeatedly, ten times or more. CDR3 loop: CASSQVGETQYF. The CDR3 DNA sequence: TGTGCCAGCAGCCAAGTAGGAGAGACCCAGTACTTC. The genes are TRBV3-1 and TRBJ2-5; D uncertain. The CDR3 loop spans 12 amino acids. Germline CDR1 LGHDT, CDR2 YNNKEL (reference sequence). V lost 1 base to trimming and J lost 4 bases, with 4 bases between them.

This chain links TRBV11-2 with TRBJ2-7; 9 bases agree with TRBD1. J lost 3 bases, V lost 4 bases, and 7 bases had no gene match. CDR3 length: 15 amino acids. Germline lookup yields CDR1 SGHAT and CDR2 FQNNGV. The CDR3 spells CASSSRDRELYEQYF. In DNA, the CDR3 is TGTGCCAGCAGCTCCCGGGACAGGGAACTCTACGAGCAGTACTTC.

The CDR3: CAMDAGTDFNEQFF. In DNA form, the CDR3 reads TGTGCGATGGACGCGGGGACTGATTTCAATGAGCAGTTCTTC. V and J are TRBV7-2 and TRBJ2-1; D is perhaps TRBD2 (6 bases). CDR3 size: 14 residues. The germline V gene encodes CDR1 SGHTA and CDR2 FQGNSA.

The J gene is TRBJ2-1, the V gene TRBV4-2; no clear D. The tail of the sequence fits TRBJ2-7 better, so the J call may be wrong. CDR1 is LGHNA, CDR2 YNFKEQ, per germline. This CDR3 has 15 residues. CDR3 DNA sequence: TGTGCCAGCAGTCGAGAGTTAGGGCCTTACAATGAGCAGTACTTC. Translating it yields CASSRELGPYNEQYF.

The chain combines TRBV7-9 with TRBJ1-6; no firm D call. V lost 4 bases, J lost 7 bases, and 14 bases lay in between. Germline V lookup: CDR1 SEHNR, CDR2 FQNEAQ (reference sequence). There are 15 residues in the CDR3. CDR3 sequence: CASSSRLGNNSPLHF. Here the CDR3 DNA reads TGTGCCAGCAGCTCCCGTCTGGGCAACAATTCACCCCTCCACTTT.

DNA for the CDR3: TGTGCCAGCAGGTCGGGGAGCGGCAATCAGCCCCAGCATTTT. Its translation is CASRSGSGNQPQHF. The chain couples TRBV28 to TRBJ1-5; D is undetermined. V lost 6 bases to trimming and J lost 2 bases, with 11 bases between them. There are 14 residues in the CDR3. CDR1 is MDHEN and CDR2 is SYDVKM in the germline V gene.

The V gene is TRBV29-1, the J gene TRBJ1-2; D is unclear. Looked up from germline, CDR1 is SQVTM and CDR2 is ANQGSEA. CDR3 length equals 10 residues. The V end was cut by 1 base, the J end by 6 bases, with 3 bases between. In DNA, the CDR3 is TGCAGCGTTGAAGCTGATGGCTACACCTTC. It yields the protein CSVEADGYTF.

The chain links TRBV4-1 to TRBJ1-5; D possibly corresponds to TRBD1 (5 bases). The CDR3 loop spans 16 amino acids. V was shortened by 1 base and J by 6 bases, with 16 bases between the two germline ends. Per the germline V gene, CDR1 is MGHRA and CDR2 is YSYEKL. This CDR3 reads CASSQGPGQGSQPQHF. The CDR3 DNA sequence: TGCGCCAGCAGCCAAGGCCCGGGGCAGGGAAGTCAGCCCCAGCATTTT.

This clonotype was counted between two and nine times. The gene calls are TRBV15 and TRBJ2-5; D is perhaps TRBD2 (6 bases). The germline gives CDR1 LNHNV, CDR2 YYDKDF (reference sequence). The CDR3 loop spans 12 amino acids. With 2 bases removed from V and 11 bases from J, the gap between germline ends came to 12 bases. The CDR3 spells CATSRPREIQYF. DNA for the CDR3: TGTGCCACCAGCAGACCTCGGGAGATACAGTACTTC.